This TCR beta chain was identified during a study of shared clonotypes between healthy human individuals. Germline lookup yields CDR1 MGHRA and CDR2 YSYEKL. The CDR3 runs to 17 residues. Deletions cut 2 bases from V and 4 bases from J, with 20 bases between. Here immunoSEQ multiplex PCR was the method, and the copy in TCRdb shows in-frame clones only, minus some. The repertoire holds under 2.5 million clones, just under 95% seen once, with about 0.41% in the top ten. The source material was naive CD4+ T cells from PBMCs. Documented subset: CD45RA+ positively selected. The sequence came from a man between 18 and 35 years old in good health. Some clones in this sample may be carry-over from other donors' samples. The chain carries TRBV4-1 and TRBJ1-1, with D uncertain. CDR3 in DNA: TGCGCCAGCAGCCAAACTCTTTTGGATACGGGGTTCACTGAAGCTTTCTTT. Protein: CASSQTLLDTGFTEAFF.